A single sample is the source of the 6 T cell receptor beta chains below, sequenced in a study of long-term antiretroviral therapy in people with HIV. They ran version v3.0 of the immunoSEQ assay at survey level. Sequencing used immunoSEQ multiplex PCR; TCRdb keeps in-frame clones, though not all of them. This table holds more than 20,000 clones, roughly four fifths found once. Sample: unsorted PBMCs, taken 0.4 years after starting antiretroviral therapy. These receptors all stem from a man aged 45 to 65 with HIV.

The chain is built from TRBV28 and TRBJ2-6; D unclear. V was trimmed by 4 bases and J by 1 base, leaving 23 bases between them. Germline V gene data show CDR1 as MDHEN and CDR2 as SYDVKM. The CDR3 is 20 residues long. The CDR3 region is CASSSNLPLGWTSGANVLTF. CDR3 nucleotide sequence: TGTGCCAGCAGTTCGAACCTCCCCCTCGGATGGACGTCTGGGGCCAACGTCCTGACTTTC.

The chain has TRBV7-2 and TRBJ2-7, with TRBD2 matching over 8 bases. This CDR3 has 15 amino acids. V gave up 4 bases and J gave up 4 bases; unmatched junction bases: 9. The V gene's germline CDR1 is SGHTA and CDR2 FQGNSA. CDR3 protein: CASSSRTSSGYEQYF. The CDR3 nucleotides are TGTGCCAGCAGCTCGAGGACTAGCTCTGGGTACGAGCAGTACTTC.

This chain uses TRBV7-6 with TRBJ1-1, with no clear D. This CDR3 spans 15 amino acids. Germline assignment: CDR1 SGHVS and CDR2 FNYEAQ. V lost 0 bases to trimming and J lost 1 base, with 9 bases between them. This CDR3 reads CASSLARSGNTEAFF. CDR3 nucleotides: TGTGCCAGCAGCTTAGCGCGGTCAGGGAACACTGAAGCTTTCTTT.

There are a few counts of this clone. The rearrangement uses TRBV27 and TRBJ1-6; 9 bases line up with TRBD1. Per germline, CDR1 MNHEY and CDR2 SMNVEV (reference sequence). The CDR3 is made up of 14 amino acids. Trimming at V came to 2 bases and at J to 7 bases, leaving 0 bases not matched to a gene. The CDR3 reads CASSLDRGNSPLHF. CDR3 in DNA: TGTGCCAGCAGTTTAGACAGGGGGAATTCACCCCTCCACTTT.

The chain uses TRBV30 and TRBJ2-7; D remains ambiguous. This CDR3 is built from 12 residues. V was trimmed by 2 bases and J by 0 bases, leaving 5 bases between them. Germline V gene sequence: CDR1 GTSNPN, CDR2 SVGIG (reference sequence). This chain's CDR3 is CAWSRVSYEQYF. Written as DNA, the CDR3 is TGTGCCTGGAGTCGGGTCTCCTACGAGCAGTACTTC.

The rearrangement uses TRBV6-5 and TRBJ1-4, with 9 positions matching TRBD1. After removal of 5 bases from V and 8 bases from J, the junction contained 6 bases not matched to a gene. Germline-derived CDR1 and CDR2 are MNHEY and SVGAGI. The CDR3 has 14 residues. This CDR3 is CASSLDRGNEKLFF. The CDR3 nucleotides read TGTGCCAGCAGTCTTGACAGGGGGAACGAAAAACTGTTTTTT.